The 15 T cell receptor beta chains below come from one sample, sequenced in a study of blood T cell repertoires in COVID-19. The method was immunoSEQ multiplex PCR; TCRdb's version includes in-frame clones alone and lacks a portion of them. This table has around 98,000 clones, about 80% appearing once. The material sequenced was peripheral blood. These receptors all come from a man between 65 and 80 years old with active or convalescent COVID-19.

This chain links TRBV28 with TRBJ2-5; the match to TRBD2 covers 8 bases. V lost 10 bases to trimming and J lost 4 bases; unmatched junction nucleotides: 14. In germline, CDR1 is MDHEN, CDR2 SYDVKM. The CDR3 length is 15 residues. CDR3 sequence reads: CATKFRAGGRETQYF. DNA for the CDR3: TGTGCCACCAAGTTCCGGGCGGGGGGCCGAGAGACCCAGTACTTC.

The chain combines TRBV7-9 with TRBJ2-7; the match to TRBD1 covers 7 bases. V shed 2 bases, J shed 1 base, and the junction held 5 bases outside the gene matches. In germline, CDR1 is SEHNR, CDR2 FQNEAQ (reference sequence). CDR3 size: 15 residues. DNA for the CDR3: TGTGCCAGCAGCTTACTCGGGACAGCGTCCTACGAGCAGTACTTC. Its protein product is CASSLLGTASYEQYF.

This chain uses TRBV3-1 (or the pseudogene TRBV3-2) with TRBJ1-5; 7 bases align to TRBD1. The CDR3 has 14 residues. J lost 6 bases, V lost 3 bases, and 5 bases had no gene match. CDR1 LGHDT and CDR2 YNNKEL come from the germline V gene (reference sequence). The DNA of the CDR3 is TGTGCCAGCAGCCACGGCACAGGGGTTCAGCCCCAGCATTTT. This encodes CASSHGTGVQPQHF.

The gene calls are TRBV6-5 and TRBJ1-2; D perhaps matches TRBD1 (5 bases). In germline, CDR1 is MNHEY, CDR2 SVGAGI. This CDR3 is built from 13 residues. V was clipped by 6 bases and J by 4 bases, with 12 bases between them. CDR3 nucleotide sequence: TGTGCCAGCAGCCATACAGGCAGCTATGGCTACACCTTC. It encodes CASSHTGSYGYTF.

The chain employs TRBV18 and TRBJ2-1; no definite D call. Deletions cut 2 bases from V and 4 bases from J, with 12 bases between. Germline V gives CDR1 KGHSH, CDR2 LQKENI. The CDR3 has 15 residues. The chain's CDR3 is CASSPVSSPYNEQFF. In DNA, the CDR3 is TGTGCCAGCTCACCAGTGAGCTCCCCTTACAATGAGCAGTTCTTC.

This clone was seen a single time. CDR3 bases: TGTGCCAGCAGTGAAAAACACCCCTACGAGCAGTACTTC. Its translation: CASSEKHPYEQYF. J is TRBJ2-7 and V is TRBV6-1; no definite D call. The CDR3 has 13 amino acids. The V and J ends lost 2 bases and 2 bases respectively, with 7 bases between them. CDR1 and CDR2 (germline): MNHNS, SASEGT.

The CDR3 sequence is CASSPARGETQYF. In DNA, the CDR3 is TGTGCCAGCAGCCCAGCCAGGGGTGAGACCCAGTACTTC. The chain couples TRBV6-5 to TRBJ2-5; D possibly corresponds to TRBD1 (6 bases). The V gene lost 6 bases and the J gene lost 5 bases, with 13 bases spanning the gap. Germline V gene sequence: CDR1 MNHEY, CDR2 SVGAGI. This CDR3 has 13 amino acids.

This rearrangement joins TRBV10-1 to TRBJ1-1; D may be TRBD1 (5 bases). Deletions cut 5 bases from V and 5 bases from J, with 12 bases between. The germline V gene encodes CDR1 WNHNN and CDR2 SYGVQD (reference sequence). The CDR3 covers 13 residues. CDR3 in DNA: TGCGCCAGCAGTCGGCAGGGTGGAACTGAAGCTTTCTTT. Residues: CASSRQGGTEAFF.

The CDR3 loop reads CASSSDSGTAYEQYF. CDR3 nucleotides: TGTGCCAGCAGTTCCGACTCCGGGACAGCCTACGAGCAGTACTTC. The chain uses TRBV28 and TRBJ2-7; TRBD1 aligns across 7 bases. This CDR3 is 15 amino acids long. The V segment lost 4 bases and the J segment 2 bases; nucleotides outside the gene matches: 8. Germline CDR1 MDHEN, CDR2 SYDVKM.

The chain has TRBV6-5 and TRBJ2-7; 9 bases agree with TRBD2. The V segment lost 4 bases and the J segment 2 bases; nucleotides outside the gene matches: 9. CDR3 length: 16 residues. Germline CDR1 and CDR2: MNHEY and SVGAGI. CDR3 loop: CASSSSKAGGPYEQYF. The CDR3 DNA reads as TGTGCCAGCAGTTCCTCCAAAGCGGGGGGACCCTACGAGCAGTACTTC.

The chain carries TRBV5-1 and TRBJ1-6; D is perhaps TRBD1 (5 bases). The V end was cut by 0 bases, the J end by 4 bases, with 17 bases between. CDR1 and CDR2 (germline): SGHRS, YFSETQ. This CDR3 contains 18 residues. CDR3 sequence: CASSLEVVGRQYNSPLHF. CDR3 in DNA: TGCGCCAGCAGCTTGGAAGTCGTGGGGCGGCAGTATAATTCACCCCTCCACTTT.

Only a few counts were recorded for this clone. The J gene is TRBJ1-6, the V gene TRBV19, with a tentative D call TRBD1 (5 bases). Trimming took 6 bases from V and 6 from J, leaving 6 bases between them. This CDR3 comprises 12 residues. Germline loops: CDR1 LNHDA, CDR2 SQIVND (reference sequence). CDR3 DNA sequence: TGTGCCAGTAGGGGGGGTAATTCACCCCTCCACTTT. Its translation is CASRGGNSPLHF.

In nucleotides, the CDR3 is TGTGCCAGCAGCTTTAGGAACACTGAAGCTTTCTTT. This codes for CASSFRNTEAFF. This chain links TRBV7-2 with TRBJ1-1; D is unresolved. There are 12 residues in the CDR3. Between the trimmed V and J ends, which lost 3 bases and 1 base, there was a span of 3 bases. The germline V gene has CDR1 SGHTA and CDR2 FQGNSA.

The V call is TRBV6-5, the J call TRBJ2-3; TRBD1 is a possible D gene (6 bases). This CDR3 contains 15 residues. Trimming cost V 5 bases and J 5 bases, with 17 bases left between them. Germline lookup yields CDR1 MNHEY and CDR2 SVGAGI. The CDR3 DNA is TGTGCCAGCAGTAAGATGTCGGGCAGGGGAGATACGCAGTATTTT. It encodes CASSKMSGRGDTQYF.

The V and J genes are TRBV27 and TRBJ2-7; the match to TRBD1 covers 7 bases. After removal of 4 bases from V and 3 bases from J, the junction contained 6 bases not matched to a gene. CDR1 is MNHEY, CDR2 SMNVEV, per germline (reference sequence). There are 14 residues in the CDR3. The CDR3 bases are TGTGCCAGCAGTTCCACGGGACAGTACTACGAGCAGTACTTC. This translates into CASSSTGQYYEQYF.